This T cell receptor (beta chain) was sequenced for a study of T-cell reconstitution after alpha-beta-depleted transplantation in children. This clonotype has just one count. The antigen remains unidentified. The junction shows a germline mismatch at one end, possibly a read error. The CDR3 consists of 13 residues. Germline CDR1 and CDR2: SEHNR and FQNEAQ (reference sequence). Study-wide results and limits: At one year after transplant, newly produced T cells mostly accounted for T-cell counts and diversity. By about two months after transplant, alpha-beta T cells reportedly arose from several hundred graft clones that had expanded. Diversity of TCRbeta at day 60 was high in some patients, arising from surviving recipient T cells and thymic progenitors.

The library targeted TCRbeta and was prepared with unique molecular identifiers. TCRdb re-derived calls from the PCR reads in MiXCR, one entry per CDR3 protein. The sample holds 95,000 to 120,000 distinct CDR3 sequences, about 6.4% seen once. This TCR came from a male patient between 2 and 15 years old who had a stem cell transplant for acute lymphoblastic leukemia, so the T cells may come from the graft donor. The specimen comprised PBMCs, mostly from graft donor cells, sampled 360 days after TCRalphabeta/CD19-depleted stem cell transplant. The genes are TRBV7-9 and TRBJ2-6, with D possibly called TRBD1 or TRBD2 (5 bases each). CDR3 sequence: CASTVPGANVLSF. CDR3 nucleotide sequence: TGTGCCAGCACCGTACCCGGGGCCAACGTCCTGTCTTTC.